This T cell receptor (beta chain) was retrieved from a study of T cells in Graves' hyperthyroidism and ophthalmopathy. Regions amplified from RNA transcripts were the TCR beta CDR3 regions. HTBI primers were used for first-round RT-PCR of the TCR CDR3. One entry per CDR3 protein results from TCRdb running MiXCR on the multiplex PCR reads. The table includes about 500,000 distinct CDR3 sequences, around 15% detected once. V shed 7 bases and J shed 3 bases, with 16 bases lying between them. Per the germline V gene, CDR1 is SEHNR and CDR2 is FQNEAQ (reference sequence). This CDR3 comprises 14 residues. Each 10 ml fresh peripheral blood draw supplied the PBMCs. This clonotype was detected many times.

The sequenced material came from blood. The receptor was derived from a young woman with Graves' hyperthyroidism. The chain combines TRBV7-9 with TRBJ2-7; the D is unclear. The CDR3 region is CASNAGPRDYEQYF. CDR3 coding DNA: TGTGCCAGCAACGCCGGACCAAGGGACTACGAGCAGTACTTC.